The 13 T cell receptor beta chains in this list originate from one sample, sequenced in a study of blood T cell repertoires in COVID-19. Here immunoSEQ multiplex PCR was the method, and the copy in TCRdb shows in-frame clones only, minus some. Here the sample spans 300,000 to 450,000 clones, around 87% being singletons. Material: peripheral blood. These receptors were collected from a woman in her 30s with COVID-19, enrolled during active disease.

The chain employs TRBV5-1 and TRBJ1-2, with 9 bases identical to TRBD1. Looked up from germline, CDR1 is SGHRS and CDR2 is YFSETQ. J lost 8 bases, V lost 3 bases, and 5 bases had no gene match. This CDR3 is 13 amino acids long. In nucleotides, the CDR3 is TGCGCCAGCAGCTGGCGGACAGGGGAAGGCTACACCTTC. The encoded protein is CASSWRTGEGYTF. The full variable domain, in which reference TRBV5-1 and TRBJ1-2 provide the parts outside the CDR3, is KAGVTQTPRYLIKTRGQQVTLSCSPISGHRSVSWYQQTPGQGLQFLFEYFSETQRNKGNFPGRFSGRQFSNSRSEMNVSTLELGDSALYLCASSWRTGEGYTFGSGTRLTVV.

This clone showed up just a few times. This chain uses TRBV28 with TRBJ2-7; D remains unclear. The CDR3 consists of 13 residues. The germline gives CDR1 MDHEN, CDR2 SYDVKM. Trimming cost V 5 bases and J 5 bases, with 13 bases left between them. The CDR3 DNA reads TGTGCCAGCAGTCTAGATAGAGCTGACGAGCAGTACTTC. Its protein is CASSLDRADEQYF.

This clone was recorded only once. The CDR3 protein is CASSLATSGWGNEQFF. In DNA, the CDR3 is TGTGCCAGCAGCTTAGCGACTAGCGGGTGGGGAAATGAGCAGTTCTTC. V usage is TRBV7-9 and J usage is TRBJ2-1; TRBD2 agrees at 10 bases. The J segment lost 7 bases and the V segment lost 0 bases, leaving 6 bases of the junction unmatched. Germline assignment: CDR1 SEHNR and CDR2 FQNEAQ (reference sequence). This CDR3 is 16 amino acids long.

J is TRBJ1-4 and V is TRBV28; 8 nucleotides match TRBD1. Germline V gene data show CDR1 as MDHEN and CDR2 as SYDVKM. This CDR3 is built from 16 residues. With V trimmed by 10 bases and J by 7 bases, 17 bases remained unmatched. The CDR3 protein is CATFYGPGQGSEKLFF. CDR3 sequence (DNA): TGTGCCACCTTTTATGGACCCGGACAGGGTAGTGAAAAACTGTTTTTT.

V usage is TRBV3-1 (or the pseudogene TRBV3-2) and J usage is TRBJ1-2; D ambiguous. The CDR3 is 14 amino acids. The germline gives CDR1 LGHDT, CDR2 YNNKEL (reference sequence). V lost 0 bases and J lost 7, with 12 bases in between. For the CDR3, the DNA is TGTGCCAGCAGCCAAGATCCGGGGTTGGGTGGCTACACCTTC. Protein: CASSQDPGLGGYTF.

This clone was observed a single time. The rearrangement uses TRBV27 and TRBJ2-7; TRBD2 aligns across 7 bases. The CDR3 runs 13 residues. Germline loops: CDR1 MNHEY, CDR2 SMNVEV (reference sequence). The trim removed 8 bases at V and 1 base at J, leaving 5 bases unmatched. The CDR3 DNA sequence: TGTGCCAGCTGGGGAGGGGAGTCCTACGAGCAGTACTTC. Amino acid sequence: CASWGGESYEQYF.

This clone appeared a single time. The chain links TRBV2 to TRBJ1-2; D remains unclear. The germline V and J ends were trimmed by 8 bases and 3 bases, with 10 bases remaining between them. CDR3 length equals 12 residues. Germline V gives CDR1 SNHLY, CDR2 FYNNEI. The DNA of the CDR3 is TGTGCCAGCTCTGAGGGTGACTATGGCTACACCTTC. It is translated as CASSEGDYGYTF.

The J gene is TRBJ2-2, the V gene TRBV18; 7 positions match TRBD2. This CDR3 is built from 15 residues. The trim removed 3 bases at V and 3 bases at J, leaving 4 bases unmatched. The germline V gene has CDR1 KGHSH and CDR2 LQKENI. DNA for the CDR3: TGTGCCAGCTCACCTCTAGCGGAACACACCGGGGAGCTGTTTTTT. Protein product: CASSPLAEHTGELFF.

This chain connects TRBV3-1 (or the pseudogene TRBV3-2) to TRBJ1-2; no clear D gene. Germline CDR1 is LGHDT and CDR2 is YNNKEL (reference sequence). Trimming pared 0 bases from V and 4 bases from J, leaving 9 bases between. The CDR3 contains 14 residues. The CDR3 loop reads CASSQEARRYGYTF. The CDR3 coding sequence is TGTGCCAGCAGCCAAGAAGCGCGGCGCTATGGCTACACCTTC.

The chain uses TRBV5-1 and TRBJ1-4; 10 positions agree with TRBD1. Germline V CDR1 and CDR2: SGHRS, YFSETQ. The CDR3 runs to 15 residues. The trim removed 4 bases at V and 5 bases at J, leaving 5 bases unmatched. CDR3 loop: CASSADRGRNEKLFF. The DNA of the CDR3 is TGCGCCAGCAGCGCTGACAGGGGGCGCAATGAAAAACTGTTTTTT.

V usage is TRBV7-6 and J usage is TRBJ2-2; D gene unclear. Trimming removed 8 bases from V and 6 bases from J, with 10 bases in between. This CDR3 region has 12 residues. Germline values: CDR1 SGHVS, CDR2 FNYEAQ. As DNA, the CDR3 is TGTGCCAGCGCTAGGATGGCCGGGGAGCTGTTTTTT. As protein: CASARMAGELFF.

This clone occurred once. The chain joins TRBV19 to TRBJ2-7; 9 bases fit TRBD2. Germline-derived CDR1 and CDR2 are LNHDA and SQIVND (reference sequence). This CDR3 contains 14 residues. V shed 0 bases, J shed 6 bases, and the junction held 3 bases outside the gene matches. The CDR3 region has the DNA TGTGCCAGTAGTATAGAAGCGGGAGGAGCCGAGCAGTACTTC. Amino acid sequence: CASSIEAGGAEQYF.

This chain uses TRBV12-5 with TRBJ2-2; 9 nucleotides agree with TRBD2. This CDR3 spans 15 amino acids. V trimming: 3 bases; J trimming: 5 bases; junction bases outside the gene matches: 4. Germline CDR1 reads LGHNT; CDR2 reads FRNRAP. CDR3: CASGFSGSGTGELFF. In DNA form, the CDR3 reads TGTGCTAGTGGTTTTAGCGGGAGTGGGACCGGGGAGCTGTTTTTT.